The clone carrying this T cell receptor (beta chain) was seen repeatedly, ten times or more. Its target is not known. The data belong to a study of T cells in Graves' hyperthyroidism and ophthalmopathy. The study, taken as a whole, reports: The blood repertoire included most of the expanded thyroid clonotypes above 0.001. In validation, the model predicted ophthalmopathy. These predictions came a median approximately six months before onset.

CDR3 length equals 16 residues. J was trimmed by 1 base and V by 5 bases; bases with no gene match: 9. Amplification yielded TCR beta CDR3 regions, with RNA transcripts as the source. The study used the HTBI primer set for a first-round RT-PCR of the TCR CDR3. TCRdb reprocessed the multiplex PCR reads via MiXCR and lists one record per CDR3 protein. Of around 300,000 distinct CDR3 sequences listed, 25% to 30% were seen once; the top ten hold roughly a quarter. Progressors' blood was drawn at hyperthyroidism diagnosis, before ophthalmopathy symptoms. What was sequenced was blood. This clonotype was obtained from a man aged 35-49 years with Graves' hyperthyroidism that later progressed to Graves' ophthalmopathy. The gene calls are TRBV12-3 or TRBV12-4 and TRBJ2-7; 9 nucleotides line up with TRBD1. The CDR3: CASSITSGTGSYEQYF. CDR3 nucleotide sequence: TGTGCCAGCAGTATCACTTCCGGGACAGGGTCCTACGAGCAGTACTTC.